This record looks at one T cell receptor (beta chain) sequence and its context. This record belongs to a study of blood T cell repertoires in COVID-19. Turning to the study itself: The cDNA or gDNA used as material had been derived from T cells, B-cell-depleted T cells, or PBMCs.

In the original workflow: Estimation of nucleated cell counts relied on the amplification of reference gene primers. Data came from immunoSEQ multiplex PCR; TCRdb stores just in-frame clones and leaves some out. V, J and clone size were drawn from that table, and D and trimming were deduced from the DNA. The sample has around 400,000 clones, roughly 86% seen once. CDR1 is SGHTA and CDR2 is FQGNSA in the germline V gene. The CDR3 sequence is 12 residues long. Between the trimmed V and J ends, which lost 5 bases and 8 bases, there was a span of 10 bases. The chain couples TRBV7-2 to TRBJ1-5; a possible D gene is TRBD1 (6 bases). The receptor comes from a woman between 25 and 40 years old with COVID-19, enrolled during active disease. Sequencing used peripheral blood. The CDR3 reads CASSVNREPQHF. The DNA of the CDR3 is TGTGCCAGCAGCGTCAACAGGGAGCCCCAGCATTTT.